Given below is one T cell receptor (beta chain) in context. Original analysis: Counts of nucleated cells, estimated from reference gene primer amplification, were obtained. Sequenced by immunoSEQ multiplex PCR; TCRdb stores in-frame clones only, minus some. V, J and clone size reflect that table, while D and trimming were determined from the DNA. The sample has just over 300,000 clones, around 86% seen once. The V end was cut by 5 bases, the J end by 4 bases, with 10 bases between. Per germline, CDR1 LNHDA and CDR2 SQIVND (reference sequence). The CDR3 spans 13 residues. This record belongs to a study of blood T cell repertoires in COVID-19. Study summary: Samples of COVID-19 (acute and convalescent) were obtained from the United States, Italy and Spain. The cDNA or gDNA used as material had been derived from T cells, B-cell-depleted T cells, or PBMCs.

The sequencing input was PBMCs or T cells enriched from blood (not recorded which). The source is a man between 25 and 39 years old who had recovered from COVID-19. The rearrangement uses TRBV19 and TRBJ2-3; D might be TRBD2 (5 bases). In DNA form, the CDR3 reads TGTGCCAGTAGTTCTAGCCGTCCAGATACGCAGTATTTT. Translating it yields CASSSSRPDTQYF.